The T cell receptor (beta chain) described here comes from a study of cytomegalovirus exposure and HLA in healthy donors. Across the whole study: Across around 400 genotyped donors, about 86% landed in the Caucasian-associated ancestry cluster. Whole-study findings and limits: The investigators catalogued 150 to 200 TCR beta chains as cytomegalovirus-associated. Reportedly, fewer N-insertions than the approximately 650-donor mean appeared in an Asian-associated ancestry cluster in a later analysis. Some V segments could not be told apart, so they were left out, TRBV6-2 and TRBV6-3 among them.

This clone has more than one count but fewer than ten. Antigen: not known. 60 Vbeta and 13 Jbeta primers were used in PCR. Sequencing used immunoSEQ multiplex PCR; TCRdb keeps in-frame clones, though not all of them. Of over 150,000 clones in the sample, roughly 79% were seen once. CDR1 is ENHRY, CDR2 SYGVKD, per germline. This CDR3 has 11 amino acids. V dropped 9 bases and J dropped 4; count of bases not matched to a gene: 1. The V call is TRBV10-3, the J call TRBJ1-1; 8 bases line up with TRBD1. The clonotype was recovered from a woman aged 45 to 65 in good health and CMV-seronegative. Sequenced: PBMCs. The CDR3 spells CAITGGTEAFF. The CDR3 DNA follows: TGTGCCATTACAGGGGGCACTGAAGCTTTCTTT.